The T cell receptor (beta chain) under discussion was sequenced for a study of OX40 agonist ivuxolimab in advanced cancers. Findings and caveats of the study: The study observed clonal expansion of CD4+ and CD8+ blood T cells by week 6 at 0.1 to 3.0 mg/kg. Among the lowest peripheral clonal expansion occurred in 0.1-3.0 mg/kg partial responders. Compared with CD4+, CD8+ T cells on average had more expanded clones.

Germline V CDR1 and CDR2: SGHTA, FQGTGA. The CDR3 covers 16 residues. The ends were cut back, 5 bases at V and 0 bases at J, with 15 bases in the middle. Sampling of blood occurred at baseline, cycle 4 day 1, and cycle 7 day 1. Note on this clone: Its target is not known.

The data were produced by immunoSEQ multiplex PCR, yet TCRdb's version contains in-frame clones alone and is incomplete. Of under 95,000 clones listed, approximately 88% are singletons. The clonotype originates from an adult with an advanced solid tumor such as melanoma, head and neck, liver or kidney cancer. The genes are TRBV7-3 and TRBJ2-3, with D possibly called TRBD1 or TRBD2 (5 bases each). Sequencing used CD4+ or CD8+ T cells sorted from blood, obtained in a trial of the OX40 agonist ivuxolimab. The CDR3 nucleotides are TGTGCCAGCAGCCCCGGGCGGGCAGGGAGCACAGATACGCAGTATTTT. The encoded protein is CASSPGRAGSTDTQYF.